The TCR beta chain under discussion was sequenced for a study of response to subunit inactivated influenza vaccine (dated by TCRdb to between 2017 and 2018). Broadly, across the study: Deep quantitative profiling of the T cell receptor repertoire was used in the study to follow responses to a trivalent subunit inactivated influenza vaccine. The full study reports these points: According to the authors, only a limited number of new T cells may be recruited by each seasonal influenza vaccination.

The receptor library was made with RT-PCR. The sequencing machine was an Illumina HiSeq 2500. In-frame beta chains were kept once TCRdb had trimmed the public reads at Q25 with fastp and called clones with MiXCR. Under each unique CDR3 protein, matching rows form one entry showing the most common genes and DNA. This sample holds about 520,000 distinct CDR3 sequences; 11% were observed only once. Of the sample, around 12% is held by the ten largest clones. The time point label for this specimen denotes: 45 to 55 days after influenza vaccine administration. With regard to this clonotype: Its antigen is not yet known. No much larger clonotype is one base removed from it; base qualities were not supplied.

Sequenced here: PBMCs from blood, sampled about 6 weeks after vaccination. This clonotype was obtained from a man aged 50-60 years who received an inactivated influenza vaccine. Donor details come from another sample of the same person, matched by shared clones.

The CDR3 sequence is CASSQQGALDTQYF. The DNA reads as follows: TGCGCCAGCAGCCAACAGGGGGCTCTTGATACGCAGTATTTT. The chain couples TRBV5-1 to TRBJ2-3, with 9 bases aligning to TRBD1. From V the trimming removes 4 bases and from J it removes 6 bases, while the gene matches leave 6 bases of the junction unaccounted for. The CDR3 holds 14 amino acids from the cysteine to the phenylalanine. Only the CDR3 DNA is retained, 42 bases long and in frame from the first base. Via the germline V gene, CDR1 is SGHRS and CDR2 YFSETQ.